These 30 T cell receptor beta chains came from one sample sequenced in a study of tumor-infiltrating lymphocytes in localized non-small cell lung cancer. Assay used: immunoSEQ multiplex PCR; TCRdb lists only in-frame clones, some missing. The sample has roughly 15,000 clones; approximately 80% are singletons. Sequencing was done on a sample of uninvolved lung tissue not adjacent to the tumor. The receptors come from a human donor with non-small cell lung cancer.

The CDR3 spells CSVGQGVEQYF. The DNA for the CDR3 is TGCAGCGTTGGACAGGGGGTCGAGCAGTACTTC. The chain combines TRBV29-1 with TRBJ2-7, with 9 bases matching TRBD1. The CDR3 spans 11 residues. Per germline, CDR1 SQVTM and CDR2 ANQGSEA. V lost 4 bases and J lost 6; bases outside the gene matches: 1.

This rearrangement joins TRBV6-6 to TRBJ2-2; D is tentatively TRBD1 or TRBD2 (5 bases each). The germline V and J ends were trimmed by 7 bases and 7 bases, with 19 bases remaining between them. This CDR3 spans 15 amino acids. CDR1 and CDR2 from the germline V gene are MNHNY and SVGAGI (reference sequence). The CDR3 DNA follows: TGTGCCAGCACCCTACGTGGGGGAAGCGGCGGGGAGCTGTTTTTT. Translated: CASTLRGGSGGELFF.

The V gene is TRBV18, the J gene TRBJ2-5; no firm D call. The CDR3 has 14 amino acids. Germline lookup yields CDR1 KGHSH and CDR2 LQKENI. Trimming shortened V by 1 base and J by 1 base, and 7 bases separated the two germline ends. The CDR3, as DNA: TGTGCCAGCTCACCACAACAGTTCCAAGAGACCCAGTACTTC. Protein product: CASSPQQFQETQYF.

There are a few counts of this clone. At one end, the junction sequence differs from germline, possibly due to a read error. V is TRBV20-1 and J is TRBJ2-1, with 8 bases lining up with TRBD2. Germline V lookup: CDR1 DFQATT, CDR2 SNEGSKA (reference sequence). The CDR3 length is 11 residues. The CDR3 DNA reads as TGCAGTGCTCGCTCGGGGACTAGTACCGTCTTC. Amino acid sequence: CSARSGTSTVF.

This clone has more than one count but fewer than ten. The chain couples TRBV30 to TRBJ2-7, with unresolved D. CDR1 and CDR2 (germline): GTSNPN, SVGIG (reference sequence). The CDR3 spans 12 residues. Trimming stripped 5 bases from V and 6 bases from J, with 14 bases between. DNA of the CDR3: TGTGCCTGGGAGTCCTCAGGCGGCGAGCAGTACTTC. It is translated as CAWESSGGEQYF. The whole variable domain, remainder taken from reference TRBV30 and TRBJ2-7, is SQTIHQWPATLVQPVGSPLSLECTVEGTSNPNLYWYRQAAGRGLQLLFYSVGIGQISSEVPQNLSASRPQDRQFILSSKKLLLSDSGFYLCAWESSGGEQYFGPGTRLTVT.

The chain uses TRBV6-5 and TRBJ2-7; 7 bases fit TRBD1. The CDR3 has 14 amino acids. The V gene end was trimmed by 6 bases and the J gene end by 7 bases; junction bases not matched to a gene: 12. Germline lookup yields CDR1 MNHEY and CDR2 SVGAGI. CDR3 region: CASRQTGSVREQYF. CDR3 sequence (DNA): TGTGCCAGCAGACAGACAGGGTCCGTTCGAGAGCAGTACTTC.

The J gene is TRBJ2-7, the V gene TRBV6-1; D not certain. The CDR3 contains 13 residues. Germline V gene data show CDR1 as MNHNS and CDR2 as SASEGT. V was trimmed by 7 bases and J by 0 bases, leaving 10 bases between them. DNA for the CDR3: TGTGCCAGCAATTACCAGAACTCCTACGAGCAGTACTTC. This sequence encodes CASNYQNSYEQYF.

The chain is built from TRBV2 and TRBJ2-5; 10 bases are a match to TRBD2. V lost 7 bases to trimming and J lost 2 bases; unmatched junction nucleotides: 10. From germline, CDR1 is SNHLY and CDR2 FYNNEI. The CDR3 covers 16 residues. The CDR3 DNA follows: TGTGCCAGCACGAAGGTGGGACTAGCGTTACAAGAGACCCAGTACTTC. Translating gives CASTKVGLALQETQYF. Drawing the rest from reference TRBV2 and TRBJ2-5, the complete variable domain is EPEVTQTPSHQVTQMGQEVILRCVPISNHLYFYWYRQILGQKVEFLVSFYNNEISEKSEIFDDQFSVERPDGSNFTLKIRSTKLEDSAMYFCASTKVGLALQETQYFGPGTRLLVL.

The chain recombines TRBV9 with TRBJ1-2; tentative D call: TRBD1 (5 bases). CDR1 is SGDLS, CDR2 YYNGEE, per germline. Trimming pared 2 bases from V and 4 bases from J, leaving 15 bases between. This CDR3 spans 15 amino acids. The CDR3 loop is CASSVAGTGTYGYTF. CDR3 DNA sequence: TGTGCCAGCAGCGTTGCCGGGACTGGGACCTATGGCTACACCTTC.

This chain uses TRBV14 with TRBJ2-1; maybe TRBD2 (5 bases). V was trimmed by 2 bases and J by 7 bases, leaving 12 bases between them. Germline assignment: CDR1 SGHDN and CDR2 FVKESK. The CDR3 covers 14 residues. The CDR3 reads CASSQYEGWNEQFF. CDR3 sequence (DNA): TGTGCCAGCAGCCAATACGAGGGTTGGAATGAGCAGTTCTTC.

V usage is TRBV5-1 and J usage is TRBJ2-5, with no clear D. Germline CDR1 is SGHRS and CDR2 is YFSETQ. V gave up 4 bases and J gave up 5 bases, with 9 bases separating them. The CDR3 has 12 amino acids. The DNA of the CDR3 is TGCGCCAGCAGCATAAACGGGGAGACCCAGTACTTC. It yields the protein CASSINGETQYF.

The CDR3 sequence: CASSPGLAGGPSYNEQFF. CDR3 nucleotides: TGTGCCAGCAGCCCCGGACTAGCGGGAGGTCCCTCCTACAATGAGCAGTTCTTC. The chain employs TRBV4-2 and TRBJ2-1; 14 bases map to TRBD2. Per germline, CDR1 LGHNA and CDR2 YNFKEQ. The CDR3 is made up of 18 amino acids. The junction had 5 bases not matched to a gene; V was cut back by 4 bases and J by 0 bases.

This clone appeared a few times. V usage is TRBV7-2 and J usage is TRBJ1-3; D is undetermined. The CDR3 has 16 residues. Deletions cut 5 bases from V and 4 bases from J, with 18 bases between. Looked up from germline, CDR1 is SGHTA and CDR2 is FQGNSA. CDR3 DNA sequence: TGTGCCAGCAGCCGGCGAGTGGCCGCGGGAGGAAACACCATATATTTT. Translation gives CASSRRVAAGGNTIYF.

CDR3: CARSLAGKADSSTDTQYF. CDR3 in DNA: TGTGCCAGAAGCTTGGCCGGCAAGGCGGACTCTAGCACAGATACGCAGTATTTT. The V and J genes are TRBV5-3 and TRBJ2-3; tentative D call: TRBD2 (5 bases). Being an ORF, TRBV5-3 has a function that is uncertain. The CDR3 loop spans 18 amino acids. The germline V and J ends were trimmed by 0 bases and 0 bases, with 17 bases remaining between them.

V gene TRBV11-2 combines with J gene TRBJ1-5; D not resolved. This CDR3 contains 14 residues. V was trimmed by 3 bases and J by 0 bases, leaving 6 bases between them. Germline loops: CDR1 SGHAT, CDR2 FQNNGV. CDR3 bases: TGTGCCAGCAGCTTGGACTATAGCAATCAGCCCCAGCATTTT. As protein: CASSLDYSNQPQHF.

This clone was detected a few times. Distinct nucleotide sequences in the sample also encode this CDR3. The chain links TRBV5-1 to TRBJ2-1; 10 bases align to TRBD2. The trim removed 1 base at V and 2 bases at J, leaving 0 bases unmatched. Germline-derived CDR1 and CDR2 are SGHRS and YFSETQ. The CDR3 consists of 15 residues. DNA of the CDR3: TGCGCCAGCAGCTTGACTAGCGGGACCTACAATGAGCAGTTCTTC. This gives the protein CASSLTSGTYNEQFF.

The chain is built from TRBV19 and TRBJ1-1, with D perhaps TRBD1 (5 bases). Germline V lookup: CDR1 LNHDA, CDR2 SQIVND (reference sequence). V lost 4 bases to trimming and J lost 4 bases, with 16 bases between them. The CDR3 consists of 15 residues. The CDR3: CASSSGPGRGTEAFF. In DNA form, the CDR3 reads TGTGCCAGTAGTAGCGGTCCGGGGAGGGGCACTGAAGCTTTCTTT.

The chain carries TRBV6-5 and TRBJ1-1; 8 bases align to TRBD1. The germline V gene encodes CDR1 MNHEY and CDR2 SVGAGI. The CDR3 is 15 residues long. Trimming removed 3 bases from V and 2 bases from J; junction bases left unmatched: 5. The CDR3 sequence is CASSYGGTGNTEAFF. The CDR3 DNA is TGTGCCAGCAGTTATGGCGGGACAGGTAACACTGAAGCTTTCTTT.

The V call is TRBV10-3, the J call TRBJ1-1, with TRBD1 matching over 9 bases. CDR1 is ENHRY and CDR2 is SYGVKD in the germline V gene. The length of the CDR3 is 14 residues. Trimming removed 6 bases from V and 1 base from J; junction bases left unmatched: 3. The CDR3 DNA sequence: TGTGCCATCAGGGGGACAGGGTGGAACACTGAAGCTTTCTTT. This encodes CAIRGTGWNTEAFF.

This sequence joins TRBV29-1 and TRBJ2-3; TRBD2 matches 8 bases. The junction had 13 bases not matched to a gene; V was cut back by 5 bases and J by 0 bases. Germline V lookup: CDR1 SQVTM, CDR2 ANQGSEA. The CDR3 is 17 amino acids. This CDR3 reads CSVSGGTHGDSTDTQYF. Written as DNA, the CDR3 is TGCAGCGTTAGCGGGGGAACCCATGGGGATAGCACAGATACGCAGTATTTT.

The rearrangement links TRBV5-1 to TRBJ2-3, with TRBD1 matching over 7 bases. After removal of 0 bases from V and 1 base from J, the junction contained 8 bases not matched to a gene. The CDR3 extends over 17 amino acids. Germline CDR1 is SGHRS and CDR2 is YFSETQ. CDR3 residues: CASSLVQGGEGTDTQYF. In DNA, the CDR3 is TGCGCCAGCAGCTTGGTCCAAGGGGGCGAAGGCACAGATACGCAGTATTTT.

The chain employs TRBV7-7 and TRBJ2-7, with 7 bases that match TRBD2. CDR1 SSHAT and CDR2 FNYEAQ come from the germline V gene (reference sequence). The CDR3 has 14 amino acids. Unmatched junction bases numbered 7, after V lost 5 bases and J lost 3 bases. This chain's CDR3 is CASSPLGGSYEQYF. The DNA for the CDR3 is TGTGCCAGCAGCCCCCTGGGGGGGAGCTACGAGCAGTACTTC.

V is TRBV10-2 and J is TRBJ2-3; TRBD2 aligns across 11 bases. The CDR3 extends over 16 amino acids. CDR1 WSHSY and CDR2 SAAADI come from the germline V gene. V was clipped by 6 bases and J by 4 bases; unmatched bases: 9. CDR3 sequence reads: CASSPASGRSPDTQYF. CDR3 DNA: TGCGCCAGCAGCCCGGCTAGCGGGAGGTCCCCAGATACGCAGTATTTT.

The chain links TRBV6-5 to TRBJ1-1; 8 bases fit TRBD1. The CDR3 consists of 15 residues. The germline V gene encodes CDR1 MNHEY and CDR2 SVGAGI. V lost 6 bases and J lost 5; bases outside the gene matches: 11. This chain's CDR3 is CASRRTGLGETEAFF. For the CDR3, the DNA is TGTGCCAGCAGGCGGACAGGGCTTGGGGAGACTGAAGCTTTCTTT.

The J gene is TRBJ1-2, the V gene TRBV11-2, with 7 bases aligning to TRBD1. The V segment lost 5 bases and the J segment 2 bases; nucleotides outside the gene matches: 8. The germline gives CDR1 SGHAT, CDR2 FQNNGV. The CDR3 length is 15 residues. CDR3 DNA sequence: TGTGCCAGCAGCCCCGTAGGGGGCTGGAACTATGGCTACACCTTC. Translated, it gives CASSPVGGWNYGYTF.

V is TRBV14 and J is TRBJ2-3; D is perhaps TRBD1 (6 bases). The length of the CDR3 is 16 residues. The germline CDR1 and CDR2 sequences are SGHDN and FVKESK. Trimming took 1 base from V and 4 from J, leaving 15 bases between them. The CDR3 DNA reads TGTGCCAGCAGCCAAGGGCAGGGGAAGGGGCCAGATACGCAGTATTTT. Translated, it gives CASSQGQGKGPDTQYF.

This chain joins TRBV4-2 and TRBJ2-5, with D possibly matching TRBD1 (5 bases). Germline lookup yields CDR1 LGHNA and CDR2 YNFKEQ. The CDR3 length is 16 residues. V lost 0 bases and J lost 4, with 15 bases in between. CDR3 residues: CASSQDLLSRGETQYF. CDR3 bases: TGTGCCAGCAGCCAAGATCTTTTGTCTAGGGGAGAGACCCAGTACTTC.

The rearrangement uses TRBV19 and TRBJ2-5; D possibly uses TRBD1 or TRBD2 (6 bases each). Looked up from germline, CDR1 is LNHDA and CDR2 is SQIVND (reference sequence). The V and J ends lost 7 bases and 4 bases respectively, with 16 bases between them. CDR3 length: 14 amino acids. The CDR3 sequence: CASTTLGGTETQYF. CDR3 nucleotides: TGTGCCAGTACCACACTCGGGGGCACAGAGACCCAGTACTTC.

This clone was counted only a few times. V is TRBV28 and J is TRBJ2-1; no reliable D call. The CDR3 runs to 13 residues. CDR1 is MDHEN, CDR2 SYDVKM, per germline. V was pared by 2 bases and J by 6 bases, with 8 bases between. In nucleotides, the CDR3 is TGTGCCAGCAGTTTAGGGTCCAGCAATGAGCAGTTCTTC. Its protein product is CASSLGSSNEQFF.

A single count supports this clone. The chain carries TRBV30 and TRBJ2-5; a weak D match, TRBD1 (5 bases). The DNA end is a closer match to TRBJ2-7, so the J assignment may be wrong. The CDR3 is 13 amino acids. Germline CDR1 GTSNPN, CDR2 SVGIG (reference sequence). The DNA of the CDR3 is TGTGCCTGGATGCAGGGTTCGGACTACGAGCAGTACTTC. This sequence encodes CAWMQGSDYEQYF.